This T cell receptor beta chain was captured in a study of blood T cell repertoires in COVID-19. Assay: immunoSEQ multiplex PCR; the TCRdb copy retains only in-frame clones and omits some. The sample yields 120,000 to 150,000 clones, approximately 87% seen once. From germline, CDR1 is MGHRA and CDR2 YSYEKL. V dropped 0 bases and J dropped 7; count of bases not matched to a gene: 8. The CDR3 runs 15 residues. The sequenced material came from peripheral blood. This sequence originates from a woman in her forties or fifties with active or convalescent COVID-19. The chain links TRBV4-1 to TRBJ2-7; 8 bases map to TRBD1. The CDR3 DNA follows: TGCGCCAGCAGCCAAGAAGAGACAGGGGTGCGGGAGCAGTACTTC. This sequence encodes CASSQEETGVREQYF.